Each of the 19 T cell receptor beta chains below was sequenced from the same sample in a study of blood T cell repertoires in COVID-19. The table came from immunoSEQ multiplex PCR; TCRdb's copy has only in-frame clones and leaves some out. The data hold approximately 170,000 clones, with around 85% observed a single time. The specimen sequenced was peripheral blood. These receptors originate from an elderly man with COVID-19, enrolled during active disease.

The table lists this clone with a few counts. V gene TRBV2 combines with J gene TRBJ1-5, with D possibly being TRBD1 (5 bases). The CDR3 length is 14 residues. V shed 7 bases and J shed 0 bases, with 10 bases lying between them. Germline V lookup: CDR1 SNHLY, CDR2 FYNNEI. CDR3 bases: TGTGCCAGCAACCCGACAGCTAGCAATCAGCCCCAGCATTTT. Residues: CASNPTASNQPQHF.

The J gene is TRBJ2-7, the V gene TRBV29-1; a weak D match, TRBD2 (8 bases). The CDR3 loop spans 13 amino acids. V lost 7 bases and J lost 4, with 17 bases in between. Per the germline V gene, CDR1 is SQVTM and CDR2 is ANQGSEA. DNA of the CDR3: TGCAGCGCCGGGGGGGGACAGATATACGAGCAGTACTTC. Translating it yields CSAGGGQIYEQYF.

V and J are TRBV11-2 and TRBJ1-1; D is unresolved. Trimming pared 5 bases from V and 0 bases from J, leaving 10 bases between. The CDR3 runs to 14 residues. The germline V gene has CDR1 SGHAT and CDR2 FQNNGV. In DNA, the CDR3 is TGTGCCAGCAGCGAAGACATAATGAACACTGAAGCTTTCTTT. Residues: CASSEDIMNTEAFF.

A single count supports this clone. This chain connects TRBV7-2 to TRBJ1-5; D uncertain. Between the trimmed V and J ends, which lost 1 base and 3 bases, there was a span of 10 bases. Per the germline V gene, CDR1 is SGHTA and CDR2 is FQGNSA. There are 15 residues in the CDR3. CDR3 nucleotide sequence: TGTGCCAGCAGCTTAGGAGACACGAACAATCAGCCCCAGCATTTT. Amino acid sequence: CASSLGDTNNQPQHF. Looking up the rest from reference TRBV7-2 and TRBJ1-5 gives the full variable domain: GAGVSQSPSNKVTEKGKDVELRCDPISGHTALYWYRQSLGQGLEFLIYFQGNSAPDKSGLPSDRFSAERTGGSVSTLTIQRTQQEDSAVYLCASSLGDTNNQPQHFGDGTRLSIL.

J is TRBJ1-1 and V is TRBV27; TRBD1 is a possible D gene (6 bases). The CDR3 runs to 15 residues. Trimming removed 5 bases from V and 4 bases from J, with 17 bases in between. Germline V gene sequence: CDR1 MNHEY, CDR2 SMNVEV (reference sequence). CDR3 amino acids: CASSLRTALGTEAFF. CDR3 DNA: TGTGCCAGCAGTCTCCGGACAGCCCTGGGCACTGAAGCTTTCTTT.

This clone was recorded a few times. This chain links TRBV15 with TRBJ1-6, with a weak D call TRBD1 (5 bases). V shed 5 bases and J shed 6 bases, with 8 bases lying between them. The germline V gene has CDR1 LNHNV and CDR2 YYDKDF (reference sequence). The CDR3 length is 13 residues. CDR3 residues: CATSGGINSPLHF. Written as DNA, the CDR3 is TGTGCCACCAGCGGGGGGATTAATTCACCCCTCCACTTT.

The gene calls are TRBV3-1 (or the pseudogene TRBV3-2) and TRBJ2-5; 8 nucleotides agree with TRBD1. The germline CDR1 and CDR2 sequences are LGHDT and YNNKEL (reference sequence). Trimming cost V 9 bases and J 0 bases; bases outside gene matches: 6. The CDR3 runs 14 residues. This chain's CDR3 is CARTGDLYQETQYF. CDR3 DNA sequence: TGTGCCAGGACAGGGGACCTCTACCAAGAGACCCAGTACTTC.

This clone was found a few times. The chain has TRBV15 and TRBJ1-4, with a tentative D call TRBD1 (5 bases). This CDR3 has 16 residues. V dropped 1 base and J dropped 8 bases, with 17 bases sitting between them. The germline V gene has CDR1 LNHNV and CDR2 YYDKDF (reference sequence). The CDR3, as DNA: TGTGCCACCAGCAGAGGGCAAGAGTCGGCAGGGGAAAAACTGTTTTTT. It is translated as CATSRGQESAGEKLFF.

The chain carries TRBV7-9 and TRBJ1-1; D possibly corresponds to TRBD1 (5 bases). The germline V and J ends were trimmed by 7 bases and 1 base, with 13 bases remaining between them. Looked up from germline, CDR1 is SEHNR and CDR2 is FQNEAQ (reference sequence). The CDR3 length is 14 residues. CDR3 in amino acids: CASIRAGGNTEAFF. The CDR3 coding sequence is TGTGCCAGCATAAGAGCGGGGGGGAACACTGAAGCTTTCTTT. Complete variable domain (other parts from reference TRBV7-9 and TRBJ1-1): DTGVSQNPRHKITKRGQNVTFRCDPISEHNRLYWYRQTLGQGPEFLTYFQNEAQLEKSRLLSDRFSAERPKGSFSTLEIQRTEQGDSAMYLCASIRAGGNTEAFFGQGTRLTVV.

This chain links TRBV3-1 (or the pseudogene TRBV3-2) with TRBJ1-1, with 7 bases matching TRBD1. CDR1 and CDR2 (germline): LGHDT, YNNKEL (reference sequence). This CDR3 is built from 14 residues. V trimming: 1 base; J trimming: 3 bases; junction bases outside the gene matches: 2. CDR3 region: CASSQVTGDTEAFF. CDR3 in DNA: TGTGCCAGCAGCCAAGTTACAGGGGACACTGAAGCTTTCTTT.

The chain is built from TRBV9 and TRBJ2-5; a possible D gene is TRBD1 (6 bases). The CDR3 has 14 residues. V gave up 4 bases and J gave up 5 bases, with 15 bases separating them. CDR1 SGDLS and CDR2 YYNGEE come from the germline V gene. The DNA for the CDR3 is TGTGCCAGCAGCCCCTACAGGGATAAGGAGACCCAGTACTTC. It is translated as CASSPYRDKETQYF.

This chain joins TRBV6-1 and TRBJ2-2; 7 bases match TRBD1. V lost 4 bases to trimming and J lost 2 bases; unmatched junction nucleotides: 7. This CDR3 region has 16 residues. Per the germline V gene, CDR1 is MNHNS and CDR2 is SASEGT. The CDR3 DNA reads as TGTGCCAGCAGTGGGCTAGGGACAGCTAACACCGGGGAGCTGTTTTTT. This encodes CASSGLGTANTGELFF.

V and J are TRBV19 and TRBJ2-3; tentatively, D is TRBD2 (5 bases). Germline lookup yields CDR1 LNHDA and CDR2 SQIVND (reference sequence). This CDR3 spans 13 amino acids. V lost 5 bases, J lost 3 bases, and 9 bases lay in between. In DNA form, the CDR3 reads TGTGCCAGTAGTCCCGGACTTACAGATACGCAGTATTTT. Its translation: CASSPGLTDTQYF.

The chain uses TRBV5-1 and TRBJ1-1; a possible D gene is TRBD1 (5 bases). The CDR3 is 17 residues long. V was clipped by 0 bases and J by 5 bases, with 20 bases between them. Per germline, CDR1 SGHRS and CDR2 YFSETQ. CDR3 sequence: CASSLDALGTGGTEAFF. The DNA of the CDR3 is TGCGCCAGCAGCTTGGATGCCTTGGGGACCGGGGGGACTGAAGCTTTCTTT.

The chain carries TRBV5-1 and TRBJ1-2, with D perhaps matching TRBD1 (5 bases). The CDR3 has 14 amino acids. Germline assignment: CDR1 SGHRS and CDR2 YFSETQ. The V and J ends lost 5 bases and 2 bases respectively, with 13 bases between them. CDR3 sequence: CASRAGESNYGYTF. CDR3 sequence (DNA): TGCGCCAGCAGGGCGGGGGAATCCAACTATGGCTACACCTTC. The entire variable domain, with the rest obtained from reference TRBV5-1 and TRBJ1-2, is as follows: KAGVTQTPRYLIKTRGQQVTLSCSPISGHRSVSWYQQTPGQGLQFLFEYFSETQRNKGNFPGRFSGRQFSNSRSEMNVSTLELGDSALYLCASRAGESNYGYTFGSGTRLTVV.

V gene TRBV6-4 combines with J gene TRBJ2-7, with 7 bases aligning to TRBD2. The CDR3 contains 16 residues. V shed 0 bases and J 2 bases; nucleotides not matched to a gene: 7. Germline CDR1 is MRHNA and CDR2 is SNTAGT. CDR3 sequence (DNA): TGTGCCAGCAGTGACTCGGGTGTGGGGGGGGCCTACGAGCAGTACTTC. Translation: CASSDSGVGGAYEQYF.

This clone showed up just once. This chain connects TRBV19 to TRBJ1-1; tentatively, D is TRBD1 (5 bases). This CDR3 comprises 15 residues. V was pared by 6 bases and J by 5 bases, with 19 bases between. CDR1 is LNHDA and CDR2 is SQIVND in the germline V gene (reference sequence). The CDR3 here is CASSKLPLRTTEAFF. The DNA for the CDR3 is TGTGCCAGTAGCAAACTCCCTTTGAGGACAACTGAAGCTTTCTTT.

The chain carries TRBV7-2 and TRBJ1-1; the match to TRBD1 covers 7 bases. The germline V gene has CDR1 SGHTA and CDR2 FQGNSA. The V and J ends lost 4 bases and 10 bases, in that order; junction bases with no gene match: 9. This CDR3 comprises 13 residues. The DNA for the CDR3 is TGTGCCAGCAGCTCGTCCCGGACAGGAGGAGCTTTCTTT. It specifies CASSSSRTGGAFF.

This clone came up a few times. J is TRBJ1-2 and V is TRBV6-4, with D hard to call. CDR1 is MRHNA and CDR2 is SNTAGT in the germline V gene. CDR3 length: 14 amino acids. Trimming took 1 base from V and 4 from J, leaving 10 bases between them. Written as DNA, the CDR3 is TGTGCCAGCAGTGACTTCGGGATCGGCTATGGCTACACCTTC. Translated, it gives CASSDFGIGYGYTF.